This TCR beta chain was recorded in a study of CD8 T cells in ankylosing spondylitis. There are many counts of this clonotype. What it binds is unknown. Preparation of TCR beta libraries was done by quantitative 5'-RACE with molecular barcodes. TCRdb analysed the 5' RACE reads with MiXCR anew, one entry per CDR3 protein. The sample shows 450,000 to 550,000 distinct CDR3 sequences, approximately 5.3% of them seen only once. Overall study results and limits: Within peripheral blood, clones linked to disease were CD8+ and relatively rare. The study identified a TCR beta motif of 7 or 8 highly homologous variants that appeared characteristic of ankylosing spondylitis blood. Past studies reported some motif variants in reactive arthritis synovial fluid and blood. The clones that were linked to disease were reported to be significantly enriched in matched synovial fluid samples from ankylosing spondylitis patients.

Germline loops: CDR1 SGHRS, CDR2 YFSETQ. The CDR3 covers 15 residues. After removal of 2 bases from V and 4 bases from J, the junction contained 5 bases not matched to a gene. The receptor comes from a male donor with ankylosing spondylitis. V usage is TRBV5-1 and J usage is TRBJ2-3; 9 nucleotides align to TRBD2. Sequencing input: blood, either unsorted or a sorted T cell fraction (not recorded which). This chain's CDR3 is CASSFLAGLADTQYF. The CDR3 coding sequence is TGCGCCAGCAGCTTCCTAGCGGGACTCGCAGATACGCAGTATTTT. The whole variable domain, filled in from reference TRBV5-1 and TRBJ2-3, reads KAGVTQTPRYLIKTRGQQVTLSCSPISGHRSVSWYQQTPGQGLQFLFEYFSETQRNKGNFPGRFSGRQFSNSRSEMNVSTLELGDSALYLCASSFLAGLADTQYFGPGTRLTVL.